The sequence of this TCR beta chain was determined in a study of molecular identifiers for immune sequencing clone quantification. The CDR3 has 13 amino acids. CDR1 and CDR2 from the germline V gene are SGDLS and YYNGEE. With 0 bases removed from V and 6 bases from J, the gap between germline ends came to 7 bases. MiXCR, run by TCRdb on the PCR reads, gives a single entry per CDR3 protein. The table lists hundreds of thousands of distinct CDR3 sequences, 20% of them singletons. In this sample, this clonotype turned up a few times. The chain links TRBV9 to TRBJ2-1; unclear D gene. The sample taken for sequencing was naive CD8+ T cells from blood, with Jurkat cell RNA spiked in. As for subset: FACS-sorted CD8+CD4-CCR7+CD45RA+ naive T cells. The source is a human donor in good health. Some libraries in this study had Jurkat cell RNA spiked in. The chain's CDR3 is CASSVAVSNEQFF. DNA of the CDR3: TGTGCCAGCAGCGTAGCGGTTAGCAATGAGCAGTTCTTC.